The clone carrying this T cell receptor beta chain was recorded a few times. Antigen specificity is unknown. These data come from a study of cytomegalovirus exposure and HLA in healthy donors. The PCR was carried out with 60 Vbeta primers and 13 Jbeta primers. This table comes from immunoSEQ multiplex PCR, and its TCRdb copy is limited to in-frame clones, with some not included. The data show 90,000 to 110,000 clones, 78% seen once. Study-wide findings and caveats: Presence/absence analyses took donor sequencing depth as roughly uniform.

The CDR3 is made up of 10 amino acids. CDR1 SEHNR and CDR2 FQNEAQ come from the germline V gene (reference sequence). The specimen sequenced was PBMCs. The receptor was isolated from a man in his thirties or forties in good health and CMV-seronegative. V is TRBV7-9 and J is TRBJ2-5; no reliable D call. The J call may be incorrect, as the DNA end agrees better with TRBJ2-7. The CDR3 sequence is CASSGHEQYF. The CDR3 bases are TGTGCCAGCAGCGGACACGAGCAGTACTTC.